Listed below are T cell receptor beta chains from one sample, sequenced in a study of blood T cell repertoires in COVID-19. Generated by immunoSEQ multiplex PCR, the TCRdb table keeps only in-frame clones and is missing some. In the table there are 70,000 to 95,000 clones, around 90% of which are singletons. Specimen: peripheral blood. The receptor set was obtained from a man between 70 and 80 years old with acute or convalescent COVID-19. CDR3s include the opening cysteine and the closing phenylalanine or tryptophan.

V	J	CDR3
TRBV7-9	TRBJ1-6	CASRAQGRVNSPLHF
TRBV12-3/TRBV12-4	TRBJ1-1	CASSSQGVREAFF
TRBV28	TRBJ1-6	CASAPRGTGINSPLHF
TRBV7-2	TRBJ2-5	CASSSLAGSQETQYF
TRBV28	TRBJ1-5	CASGRGNQPQHF
TRBV10-1	TRBJ1-2	CASSEDRTPNYGYTF
TRBV7-9	TRBJ2-1	CASSITTSGVYNEQFF
TRBV18	TRBJ1-2	CASSPLPGQVYGYTF
TRBV7-9	TRBJ1-1	CASSLAGGVEAFF
TRBV24-1	TRBJ1-2	CATSDPRGGGNYGYTF
TRBV6-5	TRBJ2-7	CASSWTVQYF
TRBV5-1	TRBJ2-3	CASSSGQGMSDTQYF
TRBV7-2	TRBJ2-2	CASSLVRGLGGELFF
TRBV6-2/TRBV6-3	TRBJ1-4	CASSYNPDRLKLFF
TRBV29-1	TRBJ2-1	CSAGTAGYNEQFF
TRBV10-2	TRBJ1-5	CASSEQGGQPQHF
TRBV18	TRBJ1-5	CASSTTGTDNQPQHF
TRBV5-8	TRBJ1-1	CASSSGGDVMNTEAFF
TRBV7-9	TRBJ2-3	CASSLGGTSGSTDTQYF
TRBV10-3	TRBJ1-2	CAISELRDRANGYTF
TRBV10-3	TRBJ2-1	CASRAGGDEQFF
TRBV6-5	TRBJ2-1	CASISTSGSRNEQFF
TRBV7-9	TRBJ1-4	CASQRGSATNEKLFF
TRBV18	TRBJ2-1	CASSSLAGELNEQFF